The rows below give T cell receptor beta chains drawn from one sample of a study of T cells in localized non-small cell lung cancer. Sequenced by immunoSEQ multiplex PCR; TCRdb stores in-frame clones only, minus some. The repertoire holds approximately 70,000 clones, with about 90% as singletons. Sequencing used peripheral blood, obtained before any cancer treatment. The receptors derive from a male donor older than 55 with stage III squamous cell lung carcinoma. CDR3s include the opening cysteine and the closing phenylalanine or tryptophan. Each record gives: D gene, clone size, V gene, CDR3 length, J gene, CDR3 protein, CDR3 DNA. The D gene is left open where the match is weak. Expanded clones are given a class, and other clones once, few, many or no size at all.

>TRBD1|NA|TRBV6-5|15|TRBJ1-2
CASSLTGQGNYGYTF
TGTGCCAGCAGTTTGACTGGACAGGGGAACTATGGCTACACCTTC
>NA|few|TRBV11-2|11|TRBJ1-1
CASSVGTEAFF
TGTGCCAGCAGCGTGGGCACTGAAGCTTTCTTT
>NA|NA|TRBV2|13|TRBJ1-2
CASSPDRSYGYTF
TGTGCCAGCAGCCCGGACAGAAGCTATGGCTACACCTTC
>NA|few|TRBV4-1|13|TRBJ1-4
CASSLLGGEKLFF
TGCGCCAGCAGCTTACTGGGGGGCGAAAAACTGTTTTTT
>TRBD1|NA|TRBV7-9|16|TRBJ1-1
CASSLASGQGASGAFF
TGTGCCAGCAGCTTAGCCTCTGGACAGGGGGCAAGTGGTGCTTTCTTT
>NA|NA|TRBV14|16|TRBJ2-2
CASSQDRVGATGELFF
TGTGCCAGCAGCCAAGATAGGGTAGGAGCAACCGGGGAGCTGTTTTTT
>TRBD1|NA|TRBV6-1|13|TRBJ1-1
CASLTRGGTEAFF
TGTGCCAGCCTCACCAGGGGGGGGACTGAAGCTTTCTTT
>NA|NA|TRBV7-8|16|TRBJ2-2
CASSLLTRQRTGELFF
TGTGCCAGCAGCTTACTTACTAGACAGAGGACCGGGGAGCTGTTTTTT
>TRBD1|NA|TRBV19|14|TRBJ2-6
CASKTGAGANVLTF
TGTGCCAGTAAGACAGGGGCTGGGGCCAACGTCCTGACTTTC
>NA|NA|TRBV6-4|13|TRBJ1-1
CASSTGSKTEAFF
TGTGCCAGCAGTACAGGGAGTAAAACTGAAGCTTTCTTT
>NA|NA|TRBV5-4|12|TRBJ2-3
CASSSTPDTQYF
TGTGCCAGCAGCTCAACCCCCGATACGCAGTATTTT
>NA|once|TRBV7-9|12|TRBJ1-1
CASSLENTEAFF
TGTGCCAGCAGCTTAGAGAACACTGAAGCTTTCTTT
>NA|NA|TRBV30|13|TRBJ1-2
CAWSVGRQFSDTF
TGTGCCTGGAGTGTCGGCAGACAGTTTAGCGACACCTTC
>NA|NA|TRBV10-3|14|TRBJ1-4
CAISESEAGKKLFF
TGTGCCATCAGTGAGTCGGAAGCAGGCAAAAAACTGTTTTTT
>TRBD1|once|TRBV6-5|15|TRBJ1-2
CASSYSGTGIFGYTF
TGTGCCAGCAGTTACTCAGGGACAGGCATCTTTGGCTACACCTTC
>TRBD1|once|TRBV11-2|15|TRBJ2-2
CASSRYRGRAGELFF
TGTGCCAGCAGCCGATACAGGGGGCGAGCCGGGGAGCTGTTTTTT
>NA|NA|TRBV7-9|13|TRBJ1-1
CASSLEGVAEAFF
TGTGCCAGCAGCTTAGAAGGCGTCGCTGAAGCTTTCTTT
>NA|NA|TRBV4-3|16|TRBJ1-1
CASSQEGVNLNTEAFF
TGCGCCAGCAGCCAAGAAGGGGTTAATTTGAACACTGAAGCTTTCTTT
>NA|NA|TRBV4-3|15|TRBJ1-4
CASSQDTGGTEKLFF
TGCGCCAGCAGCCAAGATACGGGAGGTACTGAAAAACTGTTTTTT
>NA|few|TRBV5-1|15|TRBJ1-1
CASSTSTGYNTEAFF
TGCGCCAGCAGCACGTCGACGGGATACAACACTGAAGCTTTCTTT
>TRBD1|NA|TRBV7-2|15|TRBJ1-6
CASSLQTGDNSPLHF
TGTGCCAGCAGCTTACAGACAGGGGATAATTCACCCCTCCACTTT
>NA|NA|TRBV5-6|14|TRBJ1-2
CASSLAPGIYGYTF
TGTGCCAGCAGCTTGGCGCCCGGAATCTATGGCTACACCTTC
>NA|NA|TRBV7-9|12|TRBJ1-6
CASSFDHSPLHF
TGTGCCAGCAGCTTTGACCATTCACCCCTCCACTTT
>NA|NA|TRBV6-6|13|TRBJ1-5
CASSSSTWQPQHF
TGTGCCAGCAGTTCCTCCACCTGGCAGCCCCAGCATTTT
>NA|NA|TRBV19|13|TRBJ2-4
CASSLLSKVDQYF
TGTGCCAGTAGCCTTCTTTCCAAGGTTGATCAGTACTTC
>NA|once|TRBV29-1|14|TRBJ1-2
CSADGPGQVYGYTF
TGCAGCGCCGACGGTCCGGGACAAGTCTATGGCTACACCTTC
>TRBD2|NA|TRBV19|13|TRBJ2-5
CASRLASQETQYF
TGTGCCAGCCGACTAGCGTCGCAAGAGACCCAGTACTTC
>TRBD1|NA|TRBV5-1|13|TRBJ1-1
CASSWTGGTEAFF
TGCGCCAGCAGCTGGACAGGGGGCACTGAAGCTTTCTTT
>TRBD1|few|TRBV10-1|15|TRBJ2-2
CASSLRQGATGELFF
TGCGCCAGCAGTCTCCGACAGGGAGCAACCGGGGAGCTGTTTTTT
>TRBD1|NA|TRBV4-3|16|TRBJ2-3
CASTLKRTGGADTQYF
TGCGCCAGCACCCTCAAACGGACAGGGGGAGCAGATACGCAGTATTTT
>NA|NA|TRBV6-5|14|TRBJ2-2
CASSRQWDTGELFF
TGTGCCAGCAGCCGACAATGGGACACCGGGGAGCTGTTTTTT
>NA|few|TRBV6-6|15|TRBJ1-6
CASSYRQPDNSPLHF
TGTGCCAGCAGTTACCGACAGCCTGATAATTCACCCCTCCACTTT
>NA|NA|TRBV5-1|12|TRBJ1-2
CASSYGRRGYTF
TGCGCCAGCAGCTACGGACGGAGGGGCTACACCTTC
>TRBD2|NA|TRBV18|15|TRBJ2-7
CASSPRAGAADEQYF
TGTGCCAGCTCACCAAGAGCGGGGGCGGCCGACGAGCAGTACTTC
>NA|NA|TRBV11-2|15|TRBJ2-7
CASSLGQDSSYEQYF
TGTGCCAGCAGCTTAGGTCAGGACAGCTCCTACGAGCAGTACTTC
>NA|NA|TRBV15|15|TRBJ1-5
CATSRGTAENQPQHF
TGTGCCACCAGCAGGGGGACCGCCGAAAATCAGCCCCAGCATTTT
>NA|NA|TRBV5-1|13|TRBJ1-1
CASSLELFTEAFF
TGCGCCAGCAGCTTGGAGCTGTTCACTGAAGCTTTCTTT
>NA|once|TRBV5-4|16|TRBJ1-1
CASSLGQVLKNTEAFF
TGTGCCAGCAGCTTGGGGCAGGTTTTAAAGAACACTGAAGCTTTCTTT
>TRBD2|NA|TRBV29-1|13|TRBJ2-5
CSVQTSGEETQYF
TGCAGCGTACAAACTAGCGGGGAAGAGACCCAGTACTTC
>NA|NA|TRBV18|15|TRBJ1-5
CASSPQKQANQPQHF
TGTGCCAGCTCCCCCCAGAAGCAGGCTAATCAGCCCCAGCATTTT